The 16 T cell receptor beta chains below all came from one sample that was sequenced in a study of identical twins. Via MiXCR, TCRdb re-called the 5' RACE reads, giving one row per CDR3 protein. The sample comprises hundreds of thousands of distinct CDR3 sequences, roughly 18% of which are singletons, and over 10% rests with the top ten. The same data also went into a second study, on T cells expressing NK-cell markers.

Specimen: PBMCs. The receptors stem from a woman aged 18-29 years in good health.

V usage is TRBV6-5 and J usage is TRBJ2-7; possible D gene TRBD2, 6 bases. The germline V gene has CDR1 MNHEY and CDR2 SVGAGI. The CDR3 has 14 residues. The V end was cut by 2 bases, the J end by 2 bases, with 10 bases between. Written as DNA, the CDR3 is TGTGCCAGCAGTTACGGGACTTCCACCTACGAGCAGTACTTC. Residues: CASSYGTSTYEQYF.

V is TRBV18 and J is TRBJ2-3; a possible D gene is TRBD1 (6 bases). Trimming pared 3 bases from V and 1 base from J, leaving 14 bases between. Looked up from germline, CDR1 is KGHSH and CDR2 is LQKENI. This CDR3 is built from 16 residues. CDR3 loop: CASSPLTGSRTDTQYF. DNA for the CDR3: TGTGCCAGCTCACCCCTAACAGGGTCGCGCACAGATACGCAGTATTTT.

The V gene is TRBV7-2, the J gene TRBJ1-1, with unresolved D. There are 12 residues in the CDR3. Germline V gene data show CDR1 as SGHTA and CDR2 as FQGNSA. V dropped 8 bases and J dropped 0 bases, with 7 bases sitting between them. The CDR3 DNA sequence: TGTGCCAGCGGAAGCATGAACACTGAAGCTTTCTTT. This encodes CASGSMNTEAFF.

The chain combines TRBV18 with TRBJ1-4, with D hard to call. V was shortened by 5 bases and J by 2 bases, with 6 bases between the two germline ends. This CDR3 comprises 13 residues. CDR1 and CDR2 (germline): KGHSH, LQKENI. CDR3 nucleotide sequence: TGTGCCAGCTCAGCGCCGACTAATGAAAAACTGTTTTTT. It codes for CASSAPTNEKLFF.

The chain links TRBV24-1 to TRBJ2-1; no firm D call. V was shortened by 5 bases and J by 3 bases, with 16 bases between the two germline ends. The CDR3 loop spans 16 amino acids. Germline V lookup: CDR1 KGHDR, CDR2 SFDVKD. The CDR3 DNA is TGTGCCACCAGTGCCCCCGGTCCCCCCGACTACAATGAGCAGTTCTTC. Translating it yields CATSAPGPPDYNEQFF.

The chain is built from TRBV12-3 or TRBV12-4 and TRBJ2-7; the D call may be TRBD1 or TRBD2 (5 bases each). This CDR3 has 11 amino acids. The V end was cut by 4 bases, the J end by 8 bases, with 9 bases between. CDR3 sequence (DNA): TGTGCCAGCAGTTGGGGACCACAGCAGTACTTC. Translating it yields CASSWGPQQYF.

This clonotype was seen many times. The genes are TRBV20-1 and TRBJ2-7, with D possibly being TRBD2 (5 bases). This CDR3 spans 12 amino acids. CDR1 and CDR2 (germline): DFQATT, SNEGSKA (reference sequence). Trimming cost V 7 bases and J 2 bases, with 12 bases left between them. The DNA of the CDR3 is TGCAGTGGCCAGTCCGGGGCCTACGAGCAGTACTTC. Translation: CSGQSGAYEQYF.

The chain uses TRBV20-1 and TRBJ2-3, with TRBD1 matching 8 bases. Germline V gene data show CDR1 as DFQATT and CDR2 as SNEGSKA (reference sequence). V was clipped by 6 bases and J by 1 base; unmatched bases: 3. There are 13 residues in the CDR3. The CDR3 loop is CSAGDRRTDTQYF. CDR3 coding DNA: TGCAGTGCGGGGGACAGGCGCACAGATACGCAGTATTTT.

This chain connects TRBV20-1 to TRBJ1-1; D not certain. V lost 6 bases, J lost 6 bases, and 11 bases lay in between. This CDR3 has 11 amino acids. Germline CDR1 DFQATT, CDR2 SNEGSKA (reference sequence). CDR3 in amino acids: CSARPVAEAFF. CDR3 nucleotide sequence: TGCAGTGCCAGGCCAGTCGCTGAAGCTTTCTTT.

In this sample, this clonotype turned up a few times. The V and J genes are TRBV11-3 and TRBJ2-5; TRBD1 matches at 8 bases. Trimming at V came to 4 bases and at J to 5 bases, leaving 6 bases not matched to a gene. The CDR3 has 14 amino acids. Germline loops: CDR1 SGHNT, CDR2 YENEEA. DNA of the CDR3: TGTGCCAGCAGCTCCGACAGGGGTTGGGAGACCCAGTACTTC. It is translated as CASSSDRGWETQYF.

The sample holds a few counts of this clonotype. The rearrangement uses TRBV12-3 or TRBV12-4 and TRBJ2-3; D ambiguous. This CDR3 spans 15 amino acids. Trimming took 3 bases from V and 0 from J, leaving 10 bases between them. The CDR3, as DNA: TGTGCCAGCAGTTTCCAGCTTACTAGCACAGATACGCAGTATTTT. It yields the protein CASSFQLTSTDTQYF.

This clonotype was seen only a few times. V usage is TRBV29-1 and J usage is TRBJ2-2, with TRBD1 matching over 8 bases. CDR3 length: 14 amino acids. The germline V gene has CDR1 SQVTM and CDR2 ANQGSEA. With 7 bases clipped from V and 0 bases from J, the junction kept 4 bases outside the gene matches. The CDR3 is CSGQGPANTGELFF. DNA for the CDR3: TGCAGCGGACAGGGGCCTGCGAACACCGGGGAGCTGTTTTTT.

The CDR3 sequence is CAISGTAAGELFF. In nucleotides, the CDR3 is TGTGCCATCAGCGGTACAGCGGCGGGGGAGCTGTTTTTT. This chain connects TRBV10-3 to TRBJ2-2; D might be TRBD2 (5 bases). Looked up from germline, CDR1 is ENHRY and CDR2 is SYGVKD. The CDR3 extends over 13 amino acids. Trimming stripped 6 bases from V and 8 bases from J, with 13 bases between.

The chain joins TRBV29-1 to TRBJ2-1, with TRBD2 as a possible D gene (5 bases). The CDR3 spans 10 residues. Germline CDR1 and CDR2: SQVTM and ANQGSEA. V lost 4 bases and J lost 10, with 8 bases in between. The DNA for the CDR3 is TGCAGCGTTGGAGGGAAAGAGCAGTTCTTC. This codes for CSVGGKEQFF.

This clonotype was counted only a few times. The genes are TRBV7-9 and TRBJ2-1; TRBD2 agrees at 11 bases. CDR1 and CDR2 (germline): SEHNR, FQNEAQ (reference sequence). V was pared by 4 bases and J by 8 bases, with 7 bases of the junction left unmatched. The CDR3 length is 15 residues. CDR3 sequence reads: CASSSTSGRGDEQFF. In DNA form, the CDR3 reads TGTGCCAGCAGCTCCACTAGCGGGAGAGGCGATGAGCAGTTCTTC.

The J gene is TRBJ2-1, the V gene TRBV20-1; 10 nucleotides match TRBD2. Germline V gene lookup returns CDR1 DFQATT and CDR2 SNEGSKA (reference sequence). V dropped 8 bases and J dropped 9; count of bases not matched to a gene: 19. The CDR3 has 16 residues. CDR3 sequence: CSPTTPSSGGACEQFF. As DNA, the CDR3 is TGCAGTCCAACGACGCCTTCTAGCGGGGGTGCTTGTGAGCAGTTCTTC.